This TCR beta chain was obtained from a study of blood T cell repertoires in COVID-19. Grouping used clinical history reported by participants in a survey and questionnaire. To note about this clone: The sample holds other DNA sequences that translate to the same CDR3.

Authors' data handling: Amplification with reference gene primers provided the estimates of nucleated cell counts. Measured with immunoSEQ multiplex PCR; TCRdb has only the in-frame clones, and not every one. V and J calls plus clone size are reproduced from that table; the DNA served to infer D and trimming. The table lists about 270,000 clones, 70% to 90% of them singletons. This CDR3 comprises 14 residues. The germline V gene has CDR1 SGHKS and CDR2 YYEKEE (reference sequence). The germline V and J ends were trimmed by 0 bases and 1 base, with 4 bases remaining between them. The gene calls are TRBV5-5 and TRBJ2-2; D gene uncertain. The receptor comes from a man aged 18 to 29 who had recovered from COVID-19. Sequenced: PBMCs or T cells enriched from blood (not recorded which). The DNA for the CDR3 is TGTGCCAGCAGCTTGGACAGGAACACCGGGGAGCTGTTTTTT. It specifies CASSLDRNTGELFF. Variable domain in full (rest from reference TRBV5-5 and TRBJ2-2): DAGVTQSPTHLIKTRGQQVTLRCSPISGHKSVSWYQQVLGQGPQFIFQYYEKEERGRGNFPDRFSARQFPNYSSELNVNALLLGDSALYLCASSLDRNTGELFFGEGSRLTVL.